The entry that follows covers one TCR beta chain sequence. The data were taken from a study of T cell changes during pregnancy in multiple sclerosis. Looked up from germline, CDR1 is LNHDA and CDR2 is SQIVND (reference sequence). The CDR3 is made up of 14 amino acids. Between the trimmed V and J ends, which lost 1 base and 4 bases, there was a span of 8 bases. Assay used: immunoSEQ multiplex PCR; TCRdb lists only in-frame clones, some missing. The sample has around 70,000 clones; around 92% are singletons. V usage is TRBV19 and J usage is TRBJ1-5; possible D gene TRBD1, 5 bases. The specimen comprised peripheral blood, sampled before pregnancy. The receptor was derived from a female donor with multiple sclerosis, enrolled in a pregnancy study. As DNA, the CDR3 is TGTGCCAGTAGTATAGCAGGGTTGAATCAGCCCCAGCATTTT. This encodes CASSIAGLNQPQHF. Full variable domain (rest looked up from reference TRBV19 and TRBJ1-5): DGGITQSPKYLFRKEGQNVTLSCEQNLNHDAMYWYRQDPGQGLRLIYYSQIVNDFQKGDIAEGYSVSREKKESFPLTVTSAQKNPTAFYLCASSIAGLNQPQHFGDGTRLSIL.